This record concerns one T cell receptor (beta chain) sequence. Its cognate antigen is unknown. The sample comes from a study of T cell responses to AZD1222 COVID-19 vaccine. The study, taken as a whole, reports: Only five to seven AZD1222 recipients tested seropositive at baseline. Vaccination with two AZD1222 doses was followed by a rise in Spike-specific TCR breadth and depth. Donors were largely white British and mainly female; clonal diversity was possibly underestimated. There were vaccine-associated CD4 TCRs across spike, dominant at 160-218 and 743-854.

There are 14 residues in the CDR3. Germline-derived CDR1 and CDR2 are SGHRS and YFSETQ. Trimming stripped 2 bases from V and 4 bases from J, with 12 bases between. The method was immunoSEQ multiplex PCR; TCRdb's version includes in-frame clones alone and lacks a portion of them. The sample has some 180,000 clones, roughly 93% seen once. The input for sequencing was peripheral blood, taken 28 days after the second dose of the MenACWY control vaccine. This clonotype was obtained from an adult who received the MenACWY meningococcal vaccine as a control. This sequence joins TRBV5-1 and TRBJ1-2; D gene uncertain. The CDR3 is CASSLTSDVYGYTF. The CDR3 bases are TGCGCCAGCAGCTTAACCAGCGACGTCTATGGCTACACCTTC. Based on the CDR3 plus reference TRBV5-1 and TRBJ1-2, the full variable domain is KAGVTQTPRYLIKTRGQQVTLSCSPISGHRSVSWYQQTPGQGLQFLFEYFSETQRNKGNFPGRFSGRQFSNSRSEMNVSTLELGDSALYLCASSLTSDVYGYTFGSGTRLTVV.